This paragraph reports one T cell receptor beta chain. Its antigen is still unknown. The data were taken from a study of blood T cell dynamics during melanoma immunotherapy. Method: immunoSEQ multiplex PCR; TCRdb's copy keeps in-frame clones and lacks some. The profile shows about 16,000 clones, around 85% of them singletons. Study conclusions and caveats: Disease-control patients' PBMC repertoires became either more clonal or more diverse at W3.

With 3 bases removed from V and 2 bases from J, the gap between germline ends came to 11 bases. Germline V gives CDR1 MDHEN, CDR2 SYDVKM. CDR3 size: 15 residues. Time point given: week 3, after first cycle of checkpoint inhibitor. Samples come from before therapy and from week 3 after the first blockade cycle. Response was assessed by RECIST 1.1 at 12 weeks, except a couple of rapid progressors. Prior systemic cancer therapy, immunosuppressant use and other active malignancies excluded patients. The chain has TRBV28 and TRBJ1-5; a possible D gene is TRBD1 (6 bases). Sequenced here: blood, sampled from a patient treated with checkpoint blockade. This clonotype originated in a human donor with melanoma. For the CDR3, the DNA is TGTGCCAGCAGTTTTGTGACAGGCCGCAATCAGCCCCAGCATTTT. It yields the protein CASSFVTGRNQPQHF.